This T cell receptor beta chain was identified in a study of blood T cell repertoires in COVID-19. As for the study in general: PBMCs, B-cell-depleted T cells, or T cells provided the cDNA or gDNA that made up the material.

Cohorts were assigned according to the clinical history that participants reported. Trimming removed 1 base from V and 6 bases from J; junction bases left unmatched: 10. The CDR3 totals 17 residues. Germline V gene data show CDR1 as MGHRA and CDR2 as YSYEKL. TCRdb's copy holds only in-frame clones and misses some; the assay was immunoSEQ multiplex PCR. The table lists almost 400,000 clones, over 85% of them singletons. Sequenced: PBMCs or T cells enriched from blood (not recorded which). This chain joins TRBV4-1 and TRBJ2-1; 9 nucleotides match TRBD2. This TCR derives from a young woman who had recovered from COVID-19. CDR3 DNA: TGCGCCAGCAGCCAAGTAGTCGGGCGGGGGGGCCCCAATGAGCAGTTCTTC. Its protein is CASSQVVGRGGPNEQFF.